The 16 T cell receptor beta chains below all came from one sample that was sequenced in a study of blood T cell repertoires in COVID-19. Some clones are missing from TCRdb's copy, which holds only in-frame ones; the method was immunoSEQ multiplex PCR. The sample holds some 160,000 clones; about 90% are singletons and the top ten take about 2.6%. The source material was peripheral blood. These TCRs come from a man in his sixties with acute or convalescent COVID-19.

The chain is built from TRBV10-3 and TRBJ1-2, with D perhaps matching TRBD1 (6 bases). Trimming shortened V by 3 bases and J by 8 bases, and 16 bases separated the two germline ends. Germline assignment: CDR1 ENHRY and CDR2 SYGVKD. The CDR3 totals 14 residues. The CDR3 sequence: CAISDSTGLGGYTF. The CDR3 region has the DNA TGTGCCATCAGTGACTCGACAGGCCTCGGCGGCTACACCTTC.

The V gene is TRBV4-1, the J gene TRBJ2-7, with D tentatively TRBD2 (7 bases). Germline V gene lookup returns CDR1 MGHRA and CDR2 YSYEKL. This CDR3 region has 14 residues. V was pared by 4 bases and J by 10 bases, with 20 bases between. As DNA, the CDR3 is TGCGCCAGCAGCCTAGAAGTTTGGCGGGGGCGACAGTACTTC. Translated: CASSLEVWRGRQYF.

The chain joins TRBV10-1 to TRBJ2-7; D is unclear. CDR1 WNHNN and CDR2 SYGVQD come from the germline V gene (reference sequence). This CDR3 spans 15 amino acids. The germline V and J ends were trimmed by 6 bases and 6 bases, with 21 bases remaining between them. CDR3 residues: CASSRSTRVSVEQYF. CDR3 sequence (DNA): TGCGCCAGCAGCCGATCAACACGGGTCTCGGTCGAGCAGTACTTC.

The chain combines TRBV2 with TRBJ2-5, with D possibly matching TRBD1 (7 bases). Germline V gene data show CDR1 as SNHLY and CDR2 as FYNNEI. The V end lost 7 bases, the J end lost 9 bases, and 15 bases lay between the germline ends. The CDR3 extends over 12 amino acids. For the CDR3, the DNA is TGTGCCAGCACGGGGGACAGCATGGCCCAGTACTTC. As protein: CASTGDSMAQYF.

The CDR3 loop is CASSTSREQYF. DNA of the CDR3: TGTGCCAGCAGCACCTCGCGGGAGCAGTACTTC. The chain carries TRBV3-1 (or the pseudogene TRBV3-2) and TRBJ2-7; D remains unclear. Germline assignment: CDR1 LGHDT and CDR2 YNNKEL (reference sequence). The CDR3 has 11 residues. Trimming cost V 5 bases and J 7 bases, with 9 bases left between them.

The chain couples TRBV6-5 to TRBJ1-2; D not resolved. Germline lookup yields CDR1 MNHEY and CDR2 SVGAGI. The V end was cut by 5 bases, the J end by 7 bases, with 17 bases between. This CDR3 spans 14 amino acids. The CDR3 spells CASSTLEVSSGYTF. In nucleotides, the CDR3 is TGTGCCAGCAGTACCTTAGAGGTGTCGTCTGGCTACACCTTC.

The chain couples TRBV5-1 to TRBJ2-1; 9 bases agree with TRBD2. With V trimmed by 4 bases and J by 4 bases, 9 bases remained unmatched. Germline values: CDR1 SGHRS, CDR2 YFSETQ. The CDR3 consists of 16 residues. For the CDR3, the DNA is TGCGCCAGCAGCCGCCCGGAGAGCGGGGGGTACAATGAGCAGTTCTTC. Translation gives CASSRPESGGYNEQFF.

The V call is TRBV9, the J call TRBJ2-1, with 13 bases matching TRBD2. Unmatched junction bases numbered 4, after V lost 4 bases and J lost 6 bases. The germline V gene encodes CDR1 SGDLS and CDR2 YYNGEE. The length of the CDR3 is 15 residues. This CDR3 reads CASSRTSGGPNEQFF. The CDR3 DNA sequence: TGTGCCAGCAGCCGGACTAGCGGGGGACCCAATGAGCAGTTCTTC.

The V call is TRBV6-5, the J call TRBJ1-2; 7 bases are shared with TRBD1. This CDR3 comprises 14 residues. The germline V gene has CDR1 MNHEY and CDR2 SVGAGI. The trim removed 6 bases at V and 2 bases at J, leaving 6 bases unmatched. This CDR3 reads CASSHPDRNYGYTF. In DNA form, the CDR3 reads TGTGCCAGCAGCCACCCGGACAGGAACTATGGCTACACCTTC.

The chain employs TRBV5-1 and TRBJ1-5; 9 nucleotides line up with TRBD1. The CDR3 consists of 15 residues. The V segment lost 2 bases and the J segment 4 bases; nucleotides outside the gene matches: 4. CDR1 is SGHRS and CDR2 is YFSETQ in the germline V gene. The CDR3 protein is CASSFSGQGNQPQHF. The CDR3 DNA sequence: TGCGCCAGCAGCTTTTCGGGACAGGGAAATCAGCCCCAGCATTTT.

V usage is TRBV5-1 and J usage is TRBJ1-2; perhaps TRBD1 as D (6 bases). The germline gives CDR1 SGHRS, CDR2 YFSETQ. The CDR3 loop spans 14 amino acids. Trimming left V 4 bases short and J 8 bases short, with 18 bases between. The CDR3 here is CASSSSRGGGGYTF. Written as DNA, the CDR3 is TGCGCCAGCAGCAGTTCCAGGGGAGGGGGAGGCTACACCTTC.

The CDR3 nucleotides are TGTGCCAGCAGCTCGCGGGACAGGGGGCCATTTGGAAACACCATATATTTT. Its translation is CASSSRDRGPFGNTIYF. This sequence joins TRBV7-2 and TRBJ1-3; 12 bases are a match to TRBD1. V shed 4 bases, J shed 3 bases, and the junction held 7 bases outside the gene matches. The CDR3 has 17 amino acids. Looked up from germline, CDR1 is SGHTA and CDR2 is FQGNSA.

CDR3 protein: CASSRSGQGGNSPLHF. CDR3 DNA: TGCGCCAGCAGCCGTTCTGGACAGGGTGGTAATTCACCCCTCCACTTT. This chain links TRBV4-1 with TRBJ1-6, with 8 bases that match TRBD1. This CDR3 spans 16 amino acids. V dropped 4 bases and J dropped 6; count of bases not matched to a gene: 8. Germline V gene data show CDR1 as MGHRA and CDR2 as YSYEKL.

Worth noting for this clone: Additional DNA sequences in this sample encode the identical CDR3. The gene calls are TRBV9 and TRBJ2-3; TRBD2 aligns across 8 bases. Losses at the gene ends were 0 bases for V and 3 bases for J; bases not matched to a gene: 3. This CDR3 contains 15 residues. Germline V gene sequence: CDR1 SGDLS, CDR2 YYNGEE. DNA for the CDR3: TGTGCCAGCAGCGTAGCTGCGGGGGGAACAGATACGCAGTATTTT. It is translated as CASSVAAGGTDTQYF.

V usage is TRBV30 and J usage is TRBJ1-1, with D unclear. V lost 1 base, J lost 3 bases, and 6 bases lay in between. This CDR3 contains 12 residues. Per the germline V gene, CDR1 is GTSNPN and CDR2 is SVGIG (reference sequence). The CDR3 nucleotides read TGTGCCTGGAGTGCCAGTCACACTGAAGCTTTCTTT. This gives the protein CAWSASHTEAFF.

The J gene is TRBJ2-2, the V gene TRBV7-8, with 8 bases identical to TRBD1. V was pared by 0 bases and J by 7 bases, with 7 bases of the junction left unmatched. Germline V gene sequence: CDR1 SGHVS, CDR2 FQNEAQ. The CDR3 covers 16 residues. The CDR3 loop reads CASSLAAGGRVGELFF. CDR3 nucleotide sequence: TGTGCCAGCAGCTTAGCGGCAGGGGGCAGGGTCGGGGAGCTGTTTTTT.